This TCR beta chain was captured by sequencing in a study of cytotoxic CD8 clonotypes in ibrutinib-treated CLL. Method: immunoSEQ multiplex PCR; TCRdb's copy keeps in-frame clones and lacks some. The data hold about 140,000 clones, with 70% to 90% observed a single time. Cryopreserved PBMCs yielded roughly 2.1 micrograms of genomic DNA for TCR beta libraries. Per germline, CDR1 MGHRA and CDR2 YSYEKL. V was pared by 0 bases and J by 3 bases, with 12 bases between. The CDR3 is 16 residues long. This sequence joins TRBV4-1 and TRBJ2-1; a weak D match, TRBD2 (6 bases). The sequence was collected from a human donor with chronic lymphocytic leukemia. Specimen: PBMCs, collected after 36 months of ibrutinib treatment. CDR3 loop: CASSQDGGVVYNEQFF. The CDR3 DNA reads as TGCGCCAGCAGCCAAGACGGGGGAGTTGTCTACAATGAGCAGTTCTTC.